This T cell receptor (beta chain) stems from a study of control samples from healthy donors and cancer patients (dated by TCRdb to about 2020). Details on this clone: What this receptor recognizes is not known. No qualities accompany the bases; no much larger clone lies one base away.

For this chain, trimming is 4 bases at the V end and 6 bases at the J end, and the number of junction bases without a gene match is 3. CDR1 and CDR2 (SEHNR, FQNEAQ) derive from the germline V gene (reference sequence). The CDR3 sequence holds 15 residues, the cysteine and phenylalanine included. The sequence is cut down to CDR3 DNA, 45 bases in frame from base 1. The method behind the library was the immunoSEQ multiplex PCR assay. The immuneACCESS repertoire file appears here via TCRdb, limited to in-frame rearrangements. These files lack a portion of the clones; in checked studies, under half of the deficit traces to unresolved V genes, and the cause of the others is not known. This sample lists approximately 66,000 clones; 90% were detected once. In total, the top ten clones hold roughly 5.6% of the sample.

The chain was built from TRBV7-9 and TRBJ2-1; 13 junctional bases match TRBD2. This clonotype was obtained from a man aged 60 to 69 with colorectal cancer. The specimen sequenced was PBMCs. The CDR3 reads CASSSGTSGTNEQFF. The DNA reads TGTGCCAGCAGCTCGGGGACTAGCGGGACCAATGAGCAGTTCTTC.